A single sample is the source of the 27 T cell receptor beta chains below, sequenced in a study of shared clonotypes between healthy human individuals. Some clones are missing from TCRdb's copy, which holds only in-frame ones; the method was immunoSEQ multiplex PCR. The table lists approximately 810,000 clones, about 91% of them singletons, with about 25% in the top ten. CD45RO-negative CD8 cells positively selected for CCR7 made up the naive population, which excluded terminally differentiated effector memory CD45RA+ cells. The sequenced material came from naive CD8+ T cells sorted from blood. The receptors derive from a man between 25 and 39 years old in good health.

V and J are TRBV7-9 and TRBJ2-7; tentatively, D is TRBD1 or TRBD2 (5 bases each). V dropped 5 bases and J dropped 7 bases, with 24 bases sitting between them. The germline V gene encodes CDR1 SEHNR and CDR2 FQNEAQ (reference sequence). The CDR3 loop spans 16 amino acids. Here the CDR3 DNA reads TGTGCCAGCAGCGACCTTGATGGGACCGGGATAGGAGAGCAGTACTTC. As protein: CASSDLDGTGIGEQYF.

With regard to this clone: This sample also contains other DNA sequences that code for the same CDR3. The chain uses TRBV9 and TRBJ2-7; D may be TRBD2 (6 bases). The V gene's germline CDR1 is SGDLS and CDR2 YYNGEE. The CDR3 sequence is 14 residues long. V was pared by 0 bases and J by 3 bases, with 10 bases between. CDR3 residues: CASSVDGSGYEQYF. The CDR3 DNA follows: TGTGCCAGCAGCGTAGACGGTAGCGGCTACGAGCAGTACTTC.

The chain employs TRBV5-5 and TRBJ2-7; D ambiguous. CDR3 length equals 13 residues. Looked up from germline, CDR1 is SGHKS and CDR2 is YYEKEE (reference sequence). V was clipped by 4 bases and J by 6 bases, with 14 bases between them. The DNA of the CDR3 is TGTGCCAGCAGCGAGGTCAGCCGAGGCGAGCAGTACTTC. It is translated as CASSEVSRGEQYF.

The J gene is TRBJ2-1, the V gene TRBV6-6; 8 positions match TRBD2. This CDR3 spans 14 amino acids. The trim removed 6 bases at V and 13 bases at J, leaving 14 bases unmatched. Germline V gives CDR1 MNHNY, CDR2 SVGAGI (reference sequence). The CDR3 DNA reads as TGTGCCAGCAGCACTGGACTAGCCCCTGAAGAACAGTTCTTC. Translating it yields CASSTGLAPEEQFF.

V and J are TRBV23-1 and TRBJ2-1; a possible D gene is TRBD2 (5 bases). TRBV23-1 is assigned to the ORF class and has an uncertain function. Trimming took 7 bases from V and 12 from J, leaving 7 bases between them. This CDR3 is 9 amino acids long. This CDR3 is CASIRGQFF. In nucleotides, the CDR3 is TGCGCCAGCATTCGGGGGCAGTTCTTC.

CDR3 region: CASSIRDFISNEQFF. The CDR3 DNA sequence: TGTGCCAGCAGCATCCGGGATTTTATAAGCAATGAGCAGTTCTTC. The rearrangement uses TRBV9 and TRBJ2-1, with D tentatively TRBD2 (5 bases). Germline CDR1 is SGDLS and CDR2 is YYNGEE. V dropped 4 bases and J dropped 6 bases, with 17 bases sitting between them. The CDR3 has 15 amino acids.

CDR3 in amino acids: CASTPLHSENYEQYF. CDR3 DNA sequence: TGTGCCAGCACCCCGTTACATTCCGAGAACTACGAGCAGTACTTC. This chain links TRBV6-6 with TRBJ2-7, with no clear D. This CDR3 is 15 amino acids long. The germline CDR1 and CDR2 sequences are MNHNY and SVGAGI (reference sequence). The ends were cut back, 7 bases at V and 3 bases at J, with 19 bases in the middle.

The rearrangement joins TRBV4-1 to TRBJ1-1; the D is unclear. Looked up from germline, CDR1 is MGHRA and CDR2 is YSYEKL. V lost 0 bases and J lost 2, with 10 bases in between. The CDR3 is made up of 15 amino acids. CDR3 region: CASSQEGKRNTEAFF. DNA for the CDR3: TGCGCCAGCAGCCAAGAGGGTAAGAGAAACACTGAAGCTTTCTTT.

Only a few counts were recorded for this clone. The gene calls are TRBV7-9 and TRBJ1-2, with unresolved D. The CDR3 has 13 amino acids. Trimming cost V 8 bases and J 3 bases, with 13 bases left between them. The germline gives CDR1 SEHNR, CDR2 FQNEAQ (reference sequence). The CDR3 DNA sequence: TGTGCCAGCGTCATGTCGGTTGACTATGGCTACACCTTC. Its translation is CASVMSVDYGYTF.

The CDR3 sequence: CASSLTGGEGYEQYF. The CDR3 bases are TGCGCCAGCAGCCTGACAGGGGGTGAAGGCTACGAGCAGTACTTC. The rearrangement joins TRBV4-1 to TRBJ2-7, with 9 bases fitting TRBD1. From germline, CDR1 is MGHRA and CDR2 YSYEKL. Germline trimming cut 4 bases from V and 3 bases from J; bases unmatched to any gene: 7. The CDR3 runs to 15 residues.

V is TRBV27 and J is TRBJ2-3; perhaps TRBD2 as D (6 bases). Germline lookup yields CDR1 MNHEY and CDR2 SMNVEV (reference sequence). Deletions cut 2 bases from V and 2 bases from J, with 11 bases between. This CDR3 spans 15 amino acids. CDR3 residues: CASSLRRENTDTQYF. CDR3 nucleotides: TGTGCCAGCAGTTTACGACGGGAGAACACAGATACGCAGTATTTT.

The chain carries TRBV21-1 and TRBJ2-7; TRBD2 reflects the table's D call only, with no check against the DNA. TRBV21-1 is deemed a pseudogene. CDR3 size: 19 residues. CDR3 DNA: TGTGCCAGCAGCAAACCTGTGAATTCCGGGACTACAAGCTCCTACGAGCAGTACTTC. Encoded protein: CASSKPVNSGTTSSYEQYF.

The V call is TRBV29-1, the J call TRBJ2-7; no definite D call. Germline V gene sequence: CDR1 SQVTM, CDR2 ANQGSEA. The CDR3 consists of 14 residues. V dropped 1 base and J dropped 4 bases, with 14 bases sitting between them. The CDR3: CSVEGPTTFYEQYF. In DNA form, the CDR3 reads TGCAGCGTTGAAGGGCCTACAACTTTTTACGAGCAGTACTTC.

The V and J genes are TRBV6-6 and TRBJ2-1, with D uncertain. Trimming took off 0 bases at V and 6 bases at J, with 12 bases between the two ends. Germline CDR1 and CDR2: MNHNY and SVGAGI (reference sequence). The CDR3 runs to 15 residues. CDR3: CASSYSIEVGNEQFF. CDR3 DNA: TGTGCCAGCAGTTACTCGATCGAGGTAGGCAATGAGCAGTTCTTC.

The sample holds one count of this clone. This chain uses TRBV7-9 with TRBJ2-2; the D gene is possibly TRBD1 (5 bases). This CDR3 contains 15 residues. Deletions cut 5 bases from V and 5 bases from J, with 15 bases between. From germline, CDR1 is SEHNR and CDR2 FQNEAQ (reference sequence). The CDR3 spells CASSTSQGSTGELFF. DNA of the CDR3: TGTGCCAGCAGCACCTCGCAGGGTAGTACCGGGGAGCTGTTTTTT.

The chain links TRBV5-4 to TRBJ1-1; D not certain. Trimming pared 0 bases from V and 12 bases from J, leaving 12 bases between. Germline V gene lookup returns CDR1 SGHNT and CDR2 YYREEE (reference sequence). The CDR3 length is 12 residues. CDR3 loop: CASSLVGELTFF. CDR3 nucleotides: TGTGCCAGCAGCTTGGTCGGGGAGTTGACTTTCTTT.

This chain joins TRBV7-9 and TRBJ2-1; possibly TRBD2 for D (5 bases). The germline gives CDR1 SEHNR, CDR2 FQNEAQ (reference sequence). The CDR3 loop spans 14 amino acids. Trimming left V 3 bases short and J 4 bases short, with 10 bases between. CDR3 protein: CASSFEGRYNEQFF. As DNA, the CDR3 is TGTGCCAGCAGCTTCGAGGGAAGATACAATGAGCAGTTCTTC.

The gene calls are TRBV5-5 and TRBJ2-5; TRBD2 matches at 15 bases. Germline V gene data show CDR1 as SGHKS and CDR2 as YYEKEE (reference sequence). J lost 4 bases, V lost 3 bases, and 1 base had no gene match. The CDR3 covers 15 residues. CDR3 sequence reads: CASSWGLAGGETQYF. In DNA, the CDR3 is TGTGCCAGCAGCTGGGGACTAGCGGGAGGAGAGACCCAGTACTTC.

J is TRBJ2-7 and V is TRBV5-6; no reliable D call. Germline V gives CDR1 SGHDT, CDR2 YYEEEE. This CDR3 is 14 amino acids long. V gave up 2 bases and J gave up 2 bases, with 11 bases separating them. Written as DNA, the CDR3 is TGTGCCAGCAGCTTTACCTATGGGACCTACGAGCAGTACTTC. This codes for CASSFTYGTYEQYF.

The rearrangement joins TRBV7-2 to TRBJ2-1; D call uncertain. The ends were cut back, 5 bases at V and 8 bases at J, with 16 bases in the middle. Germline loops: CDR1 SGHTA, CDR2 FQGNSA. The CDR3 loop spans 14 amino acids. CDR3 sequence reads: CASSPFNINDEQFF. Written as DNA, the CDR3 is TGTGCCAGCAGCCCTTTCAACATCAATGATGAGCAGTTCTTC.

This clone was seen more than once but under ten times. The chain's CDR3 is CASSFGGRNYEQYF. CDR3 in DNA: TGTGCCAGCAGTTTTGGCGGGCGGAACTACGAGCAGTACTTC. The chain combines TRBV27 with TRBJ2-7; maybe TRBD2 (5 bases). The CDR3 loop spans 14 amino acids. V gave up 3 bases and J gave up 3 bases, with 12 bases separating them. Germline assignment: CDR1 MNHEY and CDR2 SMNVEV (reference sequence).

The genes are TRBV6-1 and TRBJ2-7, with no clear D. Per the germline V gene, CDR1 is MNHNS and CDR2 is SASEGT. The V and J ends lost 5 bases and 2 bases respectively, with 10 bases between them. This CDR3 is 13 amino acids long. The CDR3 DNA reads TGTGCCAGCAGTTCCCGGGTCACCTACGAGCAGTACTTC. Translation gives CASSSRVTYEQYF.

The rearrangement uses TRBV19 and TRBJ2-3; 10 bases agree with TRBD2. Germline trimming cut 7 bases from V and 4 bases from J; bases unmatched to any gene: 11. CDR3 length equals 16 residues. Germline CDR1 and CDR2: LNHDA and SQIVND (reference sequence). The CDR3 DNA sequence: TGTGCCAGTAAAGAGGTAGCGGGAGGAGTGGCAGATACGCAGTATTTT. Amino acid sequence: CASKEVAGGVADTQYF. The full variable domain, with the rest looked up from reference TRBV19 and TRBJ2-3, is DGGITQSPKYLFRKEGQNVTLSCEQNLNHDAMYWYRQDPGQGLRLIYYSQIVNDFQKGDIAEGYSVSREKKESFPLTVTSAQKNPTAFYLCASKEVAGGVADTQYFGPGTRLTVL.

This rearrangement joins TRBV7-6 to TRBJ2-2; a weak D match, TRBD1 (5 bases). Trimming took off 0 bases at V and 6 bases at J, with 17 bases between the two ends. The CDR3 is made up of 17 amino acids. Germline loops: CDR1 SGHVS, CDR2 FNYEAQ. Written as DNA, the CDR3 is TGTGCCAGCAGCTTAGCTGGGGCACAAACCACTGCCGGGGAGCTGTTTTTT. Translation gives CASSLAGAQTTAGELFF.

This clone was recorded only once. V usage is TRBV7-9 and J usage is TRBJ2-5; 12 nucleotides match TRBD1. The length of the CDR3 is 14 residues. V shed 8 bases and J 3 bases; nucleotides not matched to a gene: 4. From germline, CDR1 is SEHNR and CDR2 FQNEAQ (reference sequence). CDR3 residues: CASGDRGREETQYF. CDR3 bases: TGTGCCAGCGGGGACAGGGGGCGGGAAGAGACCCAGTACTTC.

J is TRBJ2-2 and V is TRBV19, with no clear D. The CDR3 covers 15 residues. V was cut by 6 bases and J by 5 bases, with 16 bases left in between. CDR1 and CDR2 (germline): LNHDA, SQIVND (reference sequence). In DNA form, the CDR3 reads TGTGCCAGTAGCTACCAAATACCTAGTACCGGGGAGCTGTTTTTT. It translates to CASSYQIPSTGELFF.

The rearrangement uses TRBV5-4 and TRBJ1-1, with unresolved D. The germline V and J ends were trimmed by 4 bases and 0 bases, with 19 bases remaining between them. The germline V gene has CDR1 SGHNT and CDR2 YYREEE (reference sequence). There are 17 residues in the CDR3. The CDR3 reads CASSVHQDVKLNTEAFF. The CDR3 DNA follows: TGTGCCAGCAGCGTCCATCAGGACGTAAAACTGAACACTGAAGCTTTCTTT.